The source of this T cell receptor (beta chain) is a study of blood T cell repertoires in COVID-19. Study summary: Specimens from acute and convalescent COVID-19 originated in the United States, Italy and Spain. T cells, B-cell-depleted T cells, or PBMCs supplied cDNA or gDNA.

Methods used by the authors: Reference gene primer amplification yielded estimated nucleated cell counts. Clones were sequenced by immunoSEQ multiplex PCR, and TCRdb holds only the in-frame ones, with some missing. That table is the source of V, J and clone size, and D and trimming were worked out from the DNA. The profile covers around 72,000 clones, with 82% appearing a single time and roughly 20% taken by the ten largest. Germline V gene data show CDR1 as SNHLY and CDR2 as FYNNEI. V was clipped by 6 bases and J by 2 bases, with 13 bases between them. This CDR3 has 14 amino acids. The chain is built from TRBV2 and TRBJ1-2; D gene uncertain. Specimen: peripheral blood. The sequence was obtained from a human donor in a cohort sampled during active COVID-19. This CDR3 reads CASRNPTQNYGYTF. The CDR3 nucleotides are TGTGCCAGCAGGAACCCGACACAAAACTATGGCTACACCTTC. Full variable domain (missing parts from reference TRBV2 and TRBJ1-2): EPEVTQTPSHQVTQMGQEVILRCVPISNHLYFYWYRQILGQKVEFLVSFYNNEISEKSEIFDDQFSVERPDGSNFTLKIRSTKLEDSAMYFCASRNPTQNYGYTFGSGTRLTVV.